Listed below are T cell receptor beta chains from one sample, sequenced in a study of T cells in Graves' hyperthyroidism and ophthalmopathy. TCRdb processed the multiplex PCR reads anew with MiXCR; each CDR3 protein has one entry. The table lists hundreds of thousands of distinct CDR3 sequences, under 15% of them singletons, with 3.5% to 4.5% in the top ten. Sequencing input: blood. These receptors all come from a woman in her thirties or forties with Graves' ophthalmopathy. Each CDR3 is given with its conserved first and last residue. A D gene is named only where the DNA matches it firmly. Expanded clones are given a class, and other clones once, few, many or no size at all.

clone size	V gene	D gene	J gene	CDR3 DNA	CDR3 protein
many	TRBV24-1	-	TRBJ2-7	TGTGCCACCAGTGATGCGGGACGGATGGACGGTGAGCAGTACTTC	CATSDAGRMDGEQYF
once	TRBV18	TRBD1	TRBJ1-4	TGTGCCAGCTCCGACAGGGCCTTCAGGGATGAAAAACTGTTTTTT	CASSDRAFRDEKLFF
-	TRBV11-2	-	TRBJ2-7	TGCGCCAGCAGCCAACCTTTGATTGGGCGAGTCTACGAGCAGTACTTC	CASSQPLIGRVYEQYF
many	TRBV28	-	TRBJ1-1	TGTGCCAGCAGTTTTTACCCGTTTGGGACTGAAGCTTTCTTT	CASSFYPFGTEAFF
many	TRBV28	TRBD2	TRBJ2-7	TGTGCCAGCAGTGTGCCGAGCGGGAGCTCCTACGAGCAGTACTTC	CASSVPSGSSYEQYF
-	TRBV28	-	TRBJ1-1	TGTGCCAGCAGTGTGGACCCGAGGGTGAACACTGAAGCCTTCTTT	CASSVDPRVNTEAFF
few	TRBV28	TRBD2	TRBJ2-3	TGTGCCAGCAGTGGACCACTAGCGGGATATCTTACAGATACGCAGTATTTT	CASSGPLAGYLTDTQYF
few	TRBV12-3/TRBV12-4	TRBD2	TRBJ2-2	TGTGCCAGCAGTTTACGCGGGGCCCGGGAGGGCGGGGAGCTGTTTTTT	CASSLRGAREGGELFF
many	TRBV12-3/TRBV12-4	-	TRBJ2-7	TGTGCCAGCAGTTTCGGCGCTGTGGAGCAGTACTTC	CASSFGAVEQYF
few	TRBV6-5	TRBD2	TRBJ2-7	TGTGCCAGCAGTTACACTAGCGTAGACGAGCAGTACTTC	CASSYTSVDEQYF
many	TRBV15	-	TRBJ1-2	TGTGCCACCGGGACACTCTATGGCTACACCTTC	CATGTLYGYTF
many	TRBV11-2	-	TRBJ1-1	TGTGCCAGCAGCTTAGAGGAGAACACTGAAGCTTTCTTT	CASSLEENTEAFF
many	TRBV19	-	TRBJ2-7	TGTGCCAGTAGGAAGTCCTCCACCGGCGAGCAGTACTTC	CASRKSSTGEQYF
many	TRBV11-2	-	TRBJ1-1	TGTGCCAGCAGCTTATTCGTGAACACTGAAGCTTTCTTT	CASSLFVNTEAFF
many	TRBV19	-	TRBJ1-2	TGTGCCATTCAAGTCCAGGGCTATGGCTACACCTTC	CAIQVQGYGYTF
-	TRBV18	TRBD1	TRBJ1-6	TGTGCCAGCTCACCGGGGGACAGGGAGAATTCACCCCTCCACTTT	CASSPGDRENSPLHF
many	TRBV2	TRBD1	TRBJ2-7	TGTGCCAGCAGGATGGACAGGGTCAGGGAGCAGTACTTC	CASRMDRVREQYF
many	TRBV28	TRBD1	TRBJ2-2	TGTGCCAGCAGTTTCGACCCGGACAGGGGGAACACCGGGGAGCTGTTTTTT	CASSFDPDRGNTGELFF
many	TRBV25-1	-	TRBJ1-2	TGTGCCACCTCCGGGGATCCGTATGGCTACACCTTC	CATSGDPYGYTF
-	TRBV7-3	-	TRBJ1-1	TGTGCCAGCAGCCGAGAGGGGCACTCCCTAGAAGCTTTCTTT	CASSREGHSLEAFF
many	TRBV28	TRBD1	TRBJ1-5	TGTGCCAGCATCCGGGAAAGGGGGCGTCGGCAGCCCCAGCATTTT	CASIRERGRRQPQHF
once	TRBV6-5	-	TRBJ2-2	TGTGCCAGCAGTTACGGGAGGCGGACTATATCCGGGGAGCTGTTTTTT	CASSYGRRTISGELFF
-	TRBV28	TRBD1	TRBJ2-7	TGTGCCAGCGAAAAGGGACAGGGACCCGAGCAGTACTTC	CASEKGQGPEQYF
many	TRBV30	TRBD2	TRBJ2-5	TGTGCCTGGAGTTGGGGACTAGCGGGAGCAGGAGAGACCCAGTACTTC	CAWSWGLAGAGETQYF
-	TRBV15	-	TRBJ1-5	TGTGCCACCAGCTGGGGAGGCAATCAGCCCCAGCATTTT	CATSWGGNQPQHF
many	TRBV28	-	TRBJ1-5	TGTGCCAGCAGTTTAATTGTTCTCTCAGGGGATCAGCCCCAGCATTTT	CASSLIVLSGDQPQHF
few	TRBV7-8	-	TRBJ1-1	TGTGCCAGCAGCTTCACAACAGGAATTGAAGCTTTCTTT	CASSFTTGIEAFF
many	TRBV20-1	-	TRBJ2-5	TGCAGTGCTAGAGTGCGGGAGACCCAGTACTTC	CSARVRETQYF
many	TRBV10-1	TRBD1	TRBJ2-1	TGCGCCAGCAGTGGTCGGAACAGGGGGGACAATGAGCAGTTCTTC	CASSGRNRGDNEQFF
many	TRBV19	-	TRBJ1-1	TGTGGTGGGCGCGAGGGACACATGAACACTGAAGCTTTCTTT	CGGREGHMNTEAFF
-	TRBV4-2	TRBD2	TRBJ2-7	TGTGCCAGCAGCCAAGATGTTCTAGCGGAGTCCTACGAGCAGTACTTC	CASSQDVLAESYEQYF
many	TRBV20-1	-	TRBJ1-1	TGCAGTGCCGTAGGTAGGATGAACACTGAAGCTTTCTTT	CSAVGRMNTEAFF
-	TRBV11-2	TRBD1	TRBJ2-7	TGTGCCAGCAGCTGGGACAGAGAGCAGTACTTC	CASSWDREQYF
-	TRBV3-1	TRBD1	TRBJ1-6	TGTGCCAGCAGCCAAGTTCAGGGGGCTTCACCCCTCCACTTT	CASSQVQGASPLHF
many	TRBV12-3/TRBV12-4	-	TRBJ2-7	TGTGCCAGCAGTTTGCCGGCATACGAGCAGTACTTC	CASSLPAYEQYF
many	TRBV28	-	TRBJ2-5	TGTGCCAGCAGTTTTGGGGGATTGGAGACCCAGTACTTC	CASSFGGLETQYF
many	TRBV27	-	TRBJ1-5	TGTGCCCCGCATCAGCCCCAGCATTTT	CAPHQPQHF
-	TRBV5-1	TRBD1	TRBJ1-1	TGCGCCAGCAGCTCCGCCGCGGGACAGGGGGGCACTGAAGCTTTCTTT	CASSSAAGQGGTEAFF
many	TRBV12-5	-	TRBJ2-7	TGTGCTAGTGGTTTGCTCTCCTACGAGCAGTACTTC	CASGLLSYEQYF
many	TRBV12-3/TRBV12-4	TRBD1	TRBJ2-7	TGTGCCAGCAGTTTTTGGGACAGGGGCTACGAGCAGTACTTC	CASSFWDRGYEQYF
-	TRBV6-2/TRBV6-3	TRBD2	TRBJ2-2	TGTGCCAGCAGTACAACTAGCGGGGGTACCGGGGAGCTGTTTTTT	CASSTTSGGTGELFF
-	TRBV15	TRBD2	TRBJ2-7	TGTGCCACCAGCAGGGGAGGGACTAGCGGGAGCTACGAGCAGTACTTC	CATSRGGTSGSYEQYF
-	TRBV4-1	-	TRBJ2-1	TGCGCCAGCAGCCAAGCCAGGGGTGGCTACAATGAGCAGTTCTTC	CASSQARGGYNEQFF
many	TRBV29-1	-	TRBJ1-2	TGCAGCGTTGAAGATGATGGACAGAAAACCGATGGCTACACCTTC	CSVEDDGQKTDGYTF
-	TRBV24-1	-	TRBJ1-1	TGTGCCGTAAGGGGGAACACTGAAGCTTTCTTT	CAVRGNTEAFF
many	TRBV7-3	TRBD2	TRBJ2-2	TGTGCCAGCAGCTCCGCGACTAGCGGGGTAAACACCGGGGAGCTGTTTTTT	CASSSATSGVNTGELFF